Below are 5 T cell receptor beta chains sequenced from a single sample in a study of blood T cell repertoires in COVID-19. Method: immunoSEQ multiplex PCR; TCRdb's copy keeps in-frame clones and lacks some. The data contain approximately 240,000 clones, around 82% of them seen just once; the ten biggest clones take up 4.9%. The sequenced sample consisted of peripheral blood. The receptor set was obtained from a woman aged 80 or over with active or convalescent COVID-19.

The CDR3 reads CASSELGGPSRGYTF. CDR3 in DNA: TGTGCCAGCAGTGAATTGGGAGGGCCCAGTCGGGGCTACACCTTC. The gene calls are TRBV25-1 and TRBJ1-2, with unresolved D. In germline, CDR1 is MGHDK, CDR2 SYGVNS. This CDR3 comprises 15 residues. The V and J ends lost 1 base and 8 bases respectively, with 17 bases between them.

This clone was observed a handful of times. The chain has TRBV9 and TRBJ1-1, with 9 bases matching TRBD1. Germline V gene sequence: CDR1 SGDLS, CDR2 YYNGEE. CDR3 length: 14 residues. V shed 3 bases, J shed 4 bases, and the junction held 4 bases outside the gene matches. The CDR3 loop is CASSAQGASTEAFF. Written as DNA, the CDR3 is TGTGCCAGCAGCGCACAGGGGGCAAGCACTGAAGCTTTCTTT.

The chain employs TRBV24-1 and TRBJ2-2; 7 positions match TRBD1. The V gene end was trimmed by 8 bases and the J gene end by 5 bases; junction bases not matched to a gene: 1. The CDR3 spans 12 residues. The germline gives CDR1 KGHDR, CDR2 SFDVKD. CDR3 in DNA: TGTGCCACCAAGGGGGCAACCGGGGAGCTGTTTTTT. Its translation is CATKGATGELFF.

V and J are TRBV28 and TRBJ1-3; no clear D gene. Germline values: CDR1 MDHEN, CDR2 SYDVKM. The CDR3 contains 16 residues. Trimming left V 3 bases short and J 4 bases short, with 16 bases between. The CDR3 region is CASSFLLAGHGNTIYF. The CDR3 region has the DNA TGTGCCAGCAGTTTTTTGTTGGCAGGTCACGGAAACACCATATATTTT.

This chain connects TRBV18 to TRBJ2-3, with D unclear. CDR1 is KGHSH and CDR2 is LQKENI in the germline V gene. The CDR3 extends over 12 amino acids. With 6 bases removed from V and 5 bases from J, the gap between germline ends came to 9 bases. The CDR3 reads CASSRQEDTQYF. CDR3 DNA: TGTGCCAGCTCCAGACAAGAAGATACGCAGTATTTT. Together with reference TRBV18 and TRBJ2-3, the CDR3 gives the full variable domain: NAGVMQNPRHLVRRRGQEARLRCSPMKGHSHVYWYRQLPEEGLKFMVYLQKENIIDESGMPKERFSAEFPKEGPSILRIQQVVRGDSAAYFCASSRQEDTQYFGPGTRLTVL.